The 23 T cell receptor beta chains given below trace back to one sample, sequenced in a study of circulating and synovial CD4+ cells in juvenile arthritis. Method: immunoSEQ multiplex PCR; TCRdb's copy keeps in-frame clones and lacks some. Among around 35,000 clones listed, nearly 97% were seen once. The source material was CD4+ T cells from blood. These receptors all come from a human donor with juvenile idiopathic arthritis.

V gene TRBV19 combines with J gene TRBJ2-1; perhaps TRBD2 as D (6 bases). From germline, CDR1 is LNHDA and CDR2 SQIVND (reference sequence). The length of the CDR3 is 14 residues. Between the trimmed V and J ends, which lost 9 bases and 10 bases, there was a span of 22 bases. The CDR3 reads CASRGMGTGKEQFF. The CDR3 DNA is TGTGCCAGCCGTGGTATGGGGACTGGAAAAGAGCAGTTCTTC. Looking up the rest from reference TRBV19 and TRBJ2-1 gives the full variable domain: DGGITQSPKYLFRKEGQNVTLSCEQNLNHDAMYWYRQDPGQGLRLIYYSQIVNDFQKGDIAEGYSVSREKKESFPLTVTSAQKNPTAFYLCASRGMGTGKEQFFGPGTRLTVL.

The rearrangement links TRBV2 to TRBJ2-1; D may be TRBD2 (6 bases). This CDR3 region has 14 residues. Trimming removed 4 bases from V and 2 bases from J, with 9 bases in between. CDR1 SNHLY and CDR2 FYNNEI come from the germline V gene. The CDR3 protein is CASSGGTTYNEQFF. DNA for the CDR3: TGTGCCAGCAGTGGCGGGACCACCTACAATGAGCAGTTCTTC.

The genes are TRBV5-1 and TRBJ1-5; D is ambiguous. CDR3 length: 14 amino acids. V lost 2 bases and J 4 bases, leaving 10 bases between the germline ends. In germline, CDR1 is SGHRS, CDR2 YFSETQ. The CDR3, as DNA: TGCGCCAGCAGCTTTAGCGGGGAAAATCAGCCCCAGCATTTT. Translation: CASSFSGENQPQHF.

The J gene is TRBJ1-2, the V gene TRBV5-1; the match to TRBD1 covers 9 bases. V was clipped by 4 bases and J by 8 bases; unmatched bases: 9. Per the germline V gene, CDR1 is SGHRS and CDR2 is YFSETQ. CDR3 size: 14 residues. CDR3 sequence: CASSRTGEGGGYTF. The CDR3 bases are TGCGCCAGCAGCAGGACAGGGGAAGGGGGCGGCTACACCTTC. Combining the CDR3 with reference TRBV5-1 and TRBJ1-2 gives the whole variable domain KAGVTQTPRYLIKTRGQQVTLSCSPISGHRSVSWYQQTPGQGLQFLFEYFSETQRNKGNFPGRFSGRQFSNSRSEMNVSTLELGDSALYLCASSRTGEGGGYTFGSGTRLTVV.

The CDR3 here is CASSIVLGTSGLLDEQFF. CDR3 DNA sequence: TGTGCCAGTAGTATAGTCCTCGGGACTAGCGGCCTTTTGGATGAGCAGTTCTTC. This chain uses TRBV19 with TRBJ2-1, with 11 bases fitting TRBD2. Germline V gene lookup returns CDR1 LNHDA and CDR2 SQIVND (reference sequence). The V gene end was trimmed by 1 base and the J gene end by 8 bases; junction bases not matched to a gene: 13. The CDR3 sequence is 18 residues long.

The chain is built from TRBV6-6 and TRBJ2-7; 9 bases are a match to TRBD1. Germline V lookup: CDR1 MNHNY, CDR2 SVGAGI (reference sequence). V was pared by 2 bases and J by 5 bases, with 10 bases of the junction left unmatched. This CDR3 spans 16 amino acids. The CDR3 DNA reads TGTGCCAGCAGTTACCCATTGACAGGGGGTAACCACGAGCAGTACTTC. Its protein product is CASSYPLTGGNHEQYF.

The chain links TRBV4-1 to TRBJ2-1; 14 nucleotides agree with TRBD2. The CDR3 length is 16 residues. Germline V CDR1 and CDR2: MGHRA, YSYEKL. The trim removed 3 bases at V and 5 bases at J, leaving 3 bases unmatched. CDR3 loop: CASSQRLAGGDNEQFF. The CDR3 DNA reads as TGCGCCAGCAGCCAGCGACTAGCGGGAGGGGACAATGAGCAGTTCTTC.

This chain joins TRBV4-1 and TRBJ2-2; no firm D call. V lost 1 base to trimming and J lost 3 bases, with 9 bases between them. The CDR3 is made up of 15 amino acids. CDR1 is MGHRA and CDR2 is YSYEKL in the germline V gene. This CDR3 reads CASSQGRRDTGELFF. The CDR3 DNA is TGCGCCAGCAGCCAAGGGAGACGGGACACCGGGGAGCTGTTTTTT.

CDR3 DNA sequence: TGTGCCAGCAGCTTAGATTCACTAGCGGGAGTGGAGCAGTTCTTC. This codes for CASSLDSLAGVEQFF. J is TRBJ2-1 and V is TRBV11-2; 11 bases match TRBD2. CDR1 SGHAT and CDR2 FQNNGV come from the germline V gene. The CDR3 spans 15 residues. Trimming removed 0 bases from V and 10 bases from J; junction bases left unmatched: 5.

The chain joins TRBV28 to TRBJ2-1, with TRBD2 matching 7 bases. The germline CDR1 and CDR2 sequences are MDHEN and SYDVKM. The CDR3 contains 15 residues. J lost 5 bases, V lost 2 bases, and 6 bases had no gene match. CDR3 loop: CASSLAASGNNEQFF. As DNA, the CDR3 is TGTGCCAGCAGTTTAGCGGCCAGCGGGAACAATGAGCAGTTCTTC.

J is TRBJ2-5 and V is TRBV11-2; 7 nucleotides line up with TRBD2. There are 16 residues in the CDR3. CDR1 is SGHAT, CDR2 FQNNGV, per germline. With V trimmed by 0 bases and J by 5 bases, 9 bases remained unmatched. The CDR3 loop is CASSLDVASGRETQYF. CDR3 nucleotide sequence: TGTGCCAGCAGCTTAGATGTAGCTAGCGGTCGGGAGACCCAGTACTTC.

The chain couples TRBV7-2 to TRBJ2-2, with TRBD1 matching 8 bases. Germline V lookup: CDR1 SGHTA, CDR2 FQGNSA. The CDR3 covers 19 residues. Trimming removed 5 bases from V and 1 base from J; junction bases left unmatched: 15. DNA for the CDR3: TGTGCCAGCAGCCCTACTAGTTTAGGGGGACAGGAGAACACCGGGGAGCTGTTTTTT. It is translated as CASSPTSLGGQENTGELFF. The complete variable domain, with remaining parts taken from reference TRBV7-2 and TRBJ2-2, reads GAGVSQSPSNKVTEKGKDVELRCDPISGHTALYWYRQSLGQGLEFLIYFQGNSAPDKSGLPSDRFSAERTGGSVSTLTIQRTQQEDSAVYLCASSPTSLGGQENTGELFFGEGSRLTVL.

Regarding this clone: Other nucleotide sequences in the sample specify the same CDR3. Here the CDR3 DNA reads TGTGCCAGCTCCCGCAGGGAAGCGAACACTGAAGCTTTCTTT. Translation: CASSRREANTEAFF. The V gene is TRBV27, the J gene TRBJ1-1, with TRBD1 as a possible D gene (5 bases). CDR1 and CDR2 (germline): MNHEY, SMNVEV (reference sequence). Trimming pared 8 bases from V and 1 base from J, leaving 14 bases between. The CDR3 totals 14 residues.

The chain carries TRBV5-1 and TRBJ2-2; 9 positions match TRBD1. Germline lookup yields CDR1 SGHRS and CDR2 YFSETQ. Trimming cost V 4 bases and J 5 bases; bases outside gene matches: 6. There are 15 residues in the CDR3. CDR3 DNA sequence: TGCGCCAGCAGCCAACCGACAGGGGGGACCGGGGAGCTGTTTTTT. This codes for CASSQPTGGTGELFF.

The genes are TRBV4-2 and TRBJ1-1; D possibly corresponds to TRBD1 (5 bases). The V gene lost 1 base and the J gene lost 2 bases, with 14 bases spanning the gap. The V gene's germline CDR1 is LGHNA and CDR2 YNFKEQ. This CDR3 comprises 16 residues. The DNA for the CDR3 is TGTGCCAGCAGCCAAGCGCCCCAGGGCTTAAACACTGAAGCTTTCTTT. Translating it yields CASSQAPQGLNTEAFF.

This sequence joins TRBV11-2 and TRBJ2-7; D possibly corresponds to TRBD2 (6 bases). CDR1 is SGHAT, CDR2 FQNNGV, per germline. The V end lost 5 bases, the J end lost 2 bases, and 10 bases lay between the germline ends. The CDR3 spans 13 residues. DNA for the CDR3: TGTGCCAGCAGCACGGGACTTGCCTACGAGCAGTACTTC. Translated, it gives CASSTGLAYEQYF.

This CDR3 reads CASSLALAGGRNEQFF. CDR3 bases: TGTGCCAGCAGTTTAGCACTAGCGGGGGGCCGCAATGAGCAGTTCTTC. The chain joins TRBV27 to TRBJ2-1; 12 bases fit TRBD2. The CDR3 consists of 16 residues. V shed 2 bases and J 6 bases; nucleotides not matched to a gene: 5. In germline, CDR1 is MNHEY, CDR2 SMNVEV (reference sequence).

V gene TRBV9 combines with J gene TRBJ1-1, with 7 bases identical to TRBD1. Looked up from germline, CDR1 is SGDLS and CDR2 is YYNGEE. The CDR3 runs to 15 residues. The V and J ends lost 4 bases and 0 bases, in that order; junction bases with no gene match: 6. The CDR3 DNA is TGTGCCAGCAGCACCACAGGGGCGCTGAACACTGAAGCTTTCTTT. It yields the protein CASSTTGALNTEAFF. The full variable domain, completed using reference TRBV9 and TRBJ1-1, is DSGVTQTPKHLITATGQRVTLRCSPRSGDLSVYWYQQSLDQGLQFLIQYYNGEERAKGNILERFSAQQFPDLHSELNLSSLELGDSALYFCASSTTGALNTEAFFGQGTRLTVV.

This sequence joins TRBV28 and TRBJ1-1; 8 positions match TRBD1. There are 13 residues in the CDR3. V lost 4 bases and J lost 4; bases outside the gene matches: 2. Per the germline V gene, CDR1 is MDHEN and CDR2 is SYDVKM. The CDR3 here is CASSSTGGTEAFF. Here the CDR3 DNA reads TGTGCCAGCAGTTCAACAGGGGGCACTGAAGCTTTCTTT.

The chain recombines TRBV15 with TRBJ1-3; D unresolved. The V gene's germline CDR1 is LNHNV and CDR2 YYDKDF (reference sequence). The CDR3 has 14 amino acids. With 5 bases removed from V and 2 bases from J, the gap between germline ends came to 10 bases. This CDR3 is CATSRRETGNTIYF. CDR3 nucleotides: TGTGCCACCAGCCGGAGGGAAACTGGAAACACCATATATTTT.

In DNA, the CDR3 is TGTGCCAGCAGTGGACAGGAAGCTTTCTTT. Its translation is CASSGQEAFF. The J gene is TRBJ1-1, the V gene TRBV2; maybe TRBD1 (5 bases). Looked up from germline, CDR1 is SNHLY and CDR2 is FYNNEI. The ends were cut back, 4 bases at V and 8 bases at J, with 5 bases in the middle. The CDR3 totals 10 residues.

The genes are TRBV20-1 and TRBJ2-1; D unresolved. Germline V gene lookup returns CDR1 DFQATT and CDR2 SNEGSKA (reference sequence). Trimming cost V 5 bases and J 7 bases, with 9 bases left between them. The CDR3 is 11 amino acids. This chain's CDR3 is CSAAQPNEQFF. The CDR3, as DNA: TGCAGTGCTGCACAGCCGAATGAGCAGTTCTTC.

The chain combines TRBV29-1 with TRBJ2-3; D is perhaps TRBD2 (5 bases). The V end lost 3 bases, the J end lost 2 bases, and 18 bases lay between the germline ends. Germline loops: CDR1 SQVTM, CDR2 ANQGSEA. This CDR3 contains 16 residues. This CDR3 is CSVDIKTRLYTDTQYF. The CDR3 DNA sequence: TGCAGCGTTGATATAAAGACAAGACTATACACAGATACGCAGTATTTT.